These T cell receptor beta chains were read from a single sample in a study of identical twins. TCRdb fed the 5' RACE reads into MiXCR, producing one record per CDR3 protein. The top ten clones hold around 7.1% of a sample with 300,000 or so distinct CDR3 sequences, 7.5% to 9.5% of them seen once. The same sample was also used in a study of yellow fever vaccine responses in identical twins.

Sample: CD8+ T cells sorted from blood. Source of these receptors: a woman under 30 in good health. Both conserved end residues are part of each CDR3. A D gene is named only where the DNA matches it firmly. Only some rows state a clone size, as once, few, many or a class for expanded clones.

d_call	v_call	j_call	clone_size	cdr3_aa	cdr3_nt
NA	TRBV3-1	TRBJ2-3	NA	CASSQDRNLGDTQYF	TGTGCCAGCAGCCAAGACAGGAACCTAGGGGATACGCAGTATTTT
NA	TRBV27	TRBJ2-1	many	CASAVSGYNEQFF	TGTGCCAGCGCTGTCAGCGGCTACAATGAGCAGTTCTTC
NA	TRBV12-3/TRBV12-4	TRBJ1-2	many	CASVSSSLGWGYTF	TGTGCCAGCGTATCTTCATCCCTTGGGTGGGGCTACACCTTC
NA	TRBV7-9	TRBJ2-1	many	CASSSPENPNYNEQFF	TGTGCCAGCAGCTCTCCAGAAAACCCCAACTACAATGAGCAGTTCTTC
NA	TRBV3-1	TRBJ2-7	few	CASSQELGALSYEQYF	TGTGCCAGCAGCCAAGAATTAGGGGCCCTCTCCTACGAGCAGTACTTC
NA	TRBV6-6	TRBJ2-7	NA	CASSSDRQYF	TGTGCCAGCAGTTCTGACAGGCAGTACTTC
NA	TRBV29-1	TRBJ2-1	many	CSVEDLQDKRATNEQFF	TGCAGCGTTGAAGATCTGCAGGATAAGCGGGCGACTAATGAGCAGTTCTTC
NA	TRBV6-2/TRBV6-3	TRBJ2-1	many	CASSSRLSFLKFF	TGTGCCAGCAGTTCCCGCCTCAGTTTTTTGAAGTTCTTC
TRBD1	TRBV20-1	TRBJ2-1	many	CSATTGANSYNEQFF	TGCAGTGCTACCACAGGGGCTAACTCCTACAATGAGCAGTTCTTC
NA	TRBV9	TRBJ2-7	NA	CASSPSLFGMGYEQYF	TGTGCCAGCAGCCCTTCGTTATTCGGAATGGGCTACGAGCAGTACTTC
NA	TRBV12-3/TRBV12-4	TRBJ2-7	few	CASSPETGRTPYEQYF	TGTGCCAGCAGTCCGGAAACCGGACGGACCCCCTACGAGCAGTACTTC
NA	TRBV2	TRBJ1-4	NA	CASFGGEKLFF	TGTGCCAGCTTCGGTGGTGAAAAACTGTTTTTT
TRBD2	TRBV2	TRBJ2-3	few	CASSDGLAGDTDTQYF	TGTGCCAGCAGTGACGGGCTAGCGGGGGACACAGATACGCAGTATTTT
NA	TRBV6-5	TRBJ1-4	many	CASSYGGGQPGEKLFF	TGTGCCAGCAGTTACGGCGGGGGTCAGCCAGGGGAAAAACTGTTTTTT
TRBD1	TRBV20-1	TRBJ2-7	few	CSARLVGTDYYEQYF	TGCAGTGCTCGGCTCGTCGGGACAGACTACTACGAGCAGTACTTC
TRBD1	TRBV3-1	TRBJ1-2	few	CASSPQGANYGYTF	TGTGCCAGCAGCCCTCAGGGGGCGAACTATGGCTACACCTTC
TRBD1	TRBV19	TRBJ2-1	many	CASGPDRGQSYNEQFF	TGTGCCAGTGGGCCGGACAGGGGGCAATCCTACAATGAGCAGTTCTTC
TRBD2	TRBV7-6	TRBJ2-5	few	CASSSPLGSGGVWETQYF	TGTGCCAGCAGCTCACCTCTCGGTAGCGGGGGCGTCTGGGAGACCCAGTACTTC
TRBD1	TRBV7-9	TRBJ1-2	NA	CASSTGTAYYGYTF	TGTGCCAGCAGCACAGGGACAGCCTACTATGGCTACACCTTC
NA	TRBV5-4	TRBJ2-7	many	CASSPLGSYEQYF	TGTGCCAGCAGCCCTCTAGGGTCGTACGAGCAGTACTTC
NA	TRBV14	TRBJ2-1	few	CASSQVDSSYNEQFF	TGTGCCAGCAGCCAAGTGGACAGTTCCTACAATGAGCAGTTCTTC
NA	TRBV7-9	TRBJ2-1	many	CASSPAGTRGDEQFF	TGTGCCAGCAGTCCCGCGGGCACTAGGGGGGATGAGCAGTTCTTC
NA	TRBV6-5	TRBJ1-2	few	CASSYGGNYGYTF	TGTGCCAGCAGTTACGGCGGCAACTATGGCTACACCTTC
NA	TRBV11-2	TRBJ2-7	few	CASSLGQYEQYF	TGTGCCAGCAGCTTAGGGCAGTACGAGCAGTACTTC
TRBD2	TRBV10-1	TRBJ2-1	NA	CASSVGTSGRGEQFF	TGCGCCAGCAGTGTAGGGACTAGCGGGAGGGGTGAGCAGTTCTTC
NA	TRBV2	TRBJ2-6	many	CASSAGAGVDRSGANVLTF	TGTGCCAGCAGTGCGGGGGCGGGGGTGGATCGCTCTGGGGCCAACGTCCTGACTTTC
NA	TRBV4-1	TRBJ1-1	few	CASSPPTENENTEAFF	TGCGCCAGCAGCCCCCCGACAGAGAACGAGAACACTGAAGCTTTCTTT
NA	TRBV6-1	TRBJ1-3	many	CASSVEESSGNTIYF	TGTGCCAGCAGTGTAGAGGAAAGCTCTGGAAACACCATATATTTT
TRBD1	TRBV10-3	TRBJ2-5	many	CAISGTGVETQYF	TGTGCCATCAGTGGCACAGGGGTAGAGACCCAGTACTTC
NA	TRBV4-3	TRBJ2-3	many	CASSQDRDSRYTQYF	TGCGCCAGCAGCCAAGATAGGGACTCAAGATATACGCAGTATTTT
TRBD1	TRBV11-2	TRBJ1-2	many	CASSPDPTGADGYTF	TGTGCCAGCAGCCCCGACCCGACAGGGGCAGATGGCTACACCTTC
NA	TRBV4-1	TRBJ2-7	few	CASSQVVNRENSYEQYF	TGCGCCAGCAGCCAAGTTGTAAACAGGGAGAATAGCTACGAGCAGTACTTC
NA	TRBV7-9	TRBJ1-1	NA	CASSLDLTGYTEAFF	TGTGCCAGCAGCTTAGACCTCACAGGGTACACTGAAGCTTTCTTT
NA	TRBV28	TRBJ2-2	NA	CASSFRAGELFF	TGTGCCAGCAGTTTTAGGGCGGGGGAGCTGTTTTTT
NA	TRBV6-5	TRBJ2-5	many	CASSYLQDGETQYF	TGTGCCAGCAGTTACCTCCAGGATGGAGAGACCCAGTACTTC
TRBD1	TRBV7-9	TRBJ1-1	few	CASSLHRGDTEAFF	TGTGCCAGCAGCTTGCACAGGGGGGACACTGAAGCTTTCTTT
TRBD2	TRBV24-1	TRBJ2-7	NA	CATSAGGEQYF	TGTGCCACCAGTGCCGGGGGGGAGCAGTACTTC
TRBD2	TRBV11-2	TRBJ2-1	few	CASSLEVVGIAGGGYNEQFF	TGTGCCAGCAGCTTAGAGGTGGTTGGAATAGCGGGAGGAGGGTACAATGAGCAGTTCTTC
TRBD1	TRBV20-1	TRBJ1-5	many	CSARTGGYQPQHF	TGCAGTGCCAGGACAGGGGGCTATCAGCCCCAGCATTTT
NA	TRBV4-3	TRBJ2-3	NA	CASSGRGRGTDTQYF	TGCGCCAGCAGCGGCAGGGGCAGGGGAACAGATACGCAGTATTTT
NA	TRBV7-9	TRBJ2-7	NA	CASSPPVSYEQYF	TGTGCCAGCAGCCCCCCGGTATCCTACGAGCAGTACTTC
NA	TRBV2	TRBJ2-3	NA	CASREGSADTQYF	TGTGCCAGCAGGGAAGGTAGCGCGGATACGCAGTATTTT
NA	TRBV14	TRBJ2-7	NA	CASSQVGQGPEQYF	TGTGCCAGCAGCCAAGTGGGGCAGGGTCCCGAGCAGTACTTC
NA	TRBV9	TRBJ2-7	many	CASSVASSSYEQYF	TGTGCCAGCAGCGTAGCAAGCAGCTCCTACGAGCAGTACTTC
NA	TRBV10-1	TRBJ2-1	NA	CASSELGQTYNEQFF	TGCGCCAGCAGTGAGCTGGGACAAACCTACAATGAGCAGTTCTTC
NA	TRBV6-1	TRBJ2-7	NA	CASSPRQGTYEQYF	TGTGCCAGCAGTCCTCGGCAGGGAACCTACGAGCAGTACTTC
NA	TRBV9	TRBJ2-3	many	CASSGGTAVTSTDTQYF	TGTGCCAGCAGCGGCGGGACGGCGGTAACTAGCACAGATACGCAGTATTTT
NA	TRBV7-9	TRBJ1-6	many	CASSFDRNNSPLHF	TGTGCCAGCAGCTTTGACAGAAATAATTCACCCCTCCACTTT
NA	TRBV7-9	TRBJ1-4	NA	CASSSVPGRPNEKLFF	TGTGCCAGCAGCTCCGTACCCGGACGGCCTAATGAAAAACTGTTTTTT
TRBD1	TRBV9	TRBJ2-1	NA	CASSVEGTDPYNEQFF	TGTGCCAGCAGCGTAGAGGGGACAGATCCCTACAATGAGCAGTTCTTC
NA	TRBV25-1	TRBJ2-5	many	CASSVWRGTETQYF	TGTGCCAGCAGTGTCTGGAGGGGGACGGAGACCCAGTACTTC
TRBD2	TRBV4-3	TRBJ2-2	NA	CASSQDRLAALRGGGELFF	TGCGCCAGCAGCCAAGATAGACTAGCGGCCTTACGCGGCGGCGGGGAGCTGTTTTTT
NA	TRBV20-1	TRBJ1-5	many	CSAIPYGVEEPQHF	TGCAGTGCTATACCTTATGGGGTAGAGGAGCCCCAGCATTTT
NA	TRBV20-1	TRBJ2-7	NA	CSPRQDYEQYF	TGCAGTCCCCGACAGGACTACGAGCAGTACTTC